A single sample gave rise to the 32 T cell receptor beta chains below, sequenced in a study of identical twins (dated by TCRdb to the mid-2010s). The library was built by means of 5' RACE. Sequencing was performed on an Illumina HiSeq 2000. TCRdb trimmed public reads at Q25 via fastp, called clones via MiXCR and kept in-frame beta chains. Rows are unified per CDR3 protein, each entry keeping the most common DNA and genes. The sample yields about 100,000 distinct CDR3 sequences; about 6% were counted once. Roughly 12% of the sample goes to the ten largest clones. The sample comprised memory T cells sorted from blood. The cell subset or site label, read with the paper, signifies: CD45RO+ enriched T cells. Receptors were obtained from a woman aged 50 to 60 in good health.

This clonotype has a handful of counts. The chain has TRBV11-3 and TRBJ2-1; the D gene is possibly TRBD2 (5 bases). V lost 7 bases and J 7 bases, leaving 14 bases between the germline ends. The CDR3 consists of 13 residues. CDR1 is SGHNT, CDR2 YENEEA, per germline. Here the CDR3 DNA reads TGTGCCAGCATGGGGAGAAAGGAAAATGAGCAGTTCTTC. Its protein product is CASMGRKENEQFF. Full variable domain (remainder filled in from reference TRBV11-3 and TRBJ2-1): EAGVVQSPRYKIIEKKQPVAFWCNPISGHNTLYWYLQNLGQGPELLIRYENEEAVDDSQLPKDRFSAERLKGVDSTLKIQPAELGDSAVYLCASMGRKENEQFFGPGTRLTVL.

This clonotype appeared a few times. This chain joins TRBV11-2 and TRBJ2-1; D is ambiguous. The ends were cut back, 2 bases at V and 7 bases at J, with 12 bases in the middle. Germline V gene data show CDR1 as SGHAT and CDR2 as FQNNGV. The CDR3 extends over 14 amino acids. The CDR3 region has the DNA TGTGCCAGCAGCTTAATGGGTGTATCGAATGAGCAGTTCTTC. Translating it yields CASSLMGVSNEQFF.

J is TRBJ2-1 and V is TRBV18; D call uncertain. Germline V gene lookup returns CDR1 KGHSH and CDR2 LQKENI. CDR3 length equals 14 residues. Trimming took 0 bases from V and 5 from J, leaving 8 bases between them. In DNA form, the CDR3 reads TGTGCCAGCTCACCACCGGCCAGCAACAATGAGCAGTTCTTC. This gives the protein CASSPPASNNEQFF. The variable domain in full, completed from reference TRBV18 and TRBJ2-1, reads NAGVMQNPRHLVRRRGQEARLRCSPMKGHSHVYWYRQLPEEGLKFMVYLQKENIIDESGMPKERFSAEFPKEGPSILRIQQVVRGDSAAYFCASSPPASNNEQFFGPGTRLTVL.

This rearrangement joins TRBV23-1 to TRBJ1-1; 7 nucleotides line up with TRBD1. TRBV23-1 is an ORF for which the function is uncertain. The CDR3 contains 13 residues. After removal of 0 bases from V and 7 bases from J, the junction contained 2 bases not matched to a gene. The CDR3 sequence is CASSQSGQLEAFF. The CDR3 nucleotides are TGCGCCAGCAGTCAATCGGGACAGCTTGAAGCTTTCTTT.

This clonotype was seen more than once but under ten times. The rearrangement joins TRBV7-9 to TRBJ1-2; 10 bases line up with TRBD1. This CDR3 is 15 amino acids long. V dropped 6 bases and J dropped 8; count of bases not matched to a gene: 12. From germline, CDR1 is SEHNR and CDR2 FQNEAQ (reference sequence). As DNA, the CDR3 is TGTGCCAGCAGAACATCCGGGACAGGGGATTACGGCTACACCTTC. This encodes CASRTSGTGDYGYTF.

This clonotype has a single count. A read error is possible here, since a much larger clone lies one base away. The V and J genes are TRBV11-2 and TRBJ2-5; TRBD1 matches at 9 bases. Germline assignment: CDR1 SGHAT and CDR2 FQNNGV. This CDR3 spans 16 amino acids. For the CDR3, the DNA is TGTGCCTGCAGCTTCATAAGACAGGGGGGGTCCGAGACCCAGTACTTC. This encodes CACSFIRQGGSETQYF.

This rearrangement joins TRBV20-1 to TRBJ1-1; 7 positions agree with TRBD1. Germline V lookup: CDR1 DFQATT, CDR2 SNEGSKA (reference sequence). The CDR3 runs to 12 residues. The trim removed 4 bases at V and 5 bases at J, leaving 4 bases unmatched. The CDR3 DNA reads TGCAGTGCTAATATACAGGGGACTGAAGCTTTCTTT. Translating gives CSANIQGTEAFF.

V is TRBV29-1 and J is TRBJ1-4; D unclear. The germline gives CDR1 SQVTM, CDR2 ANQGSEA. V was clipped by 7 bases and J by 7 bases, with 7 bases between them. The CDR3 spans 10 residues. The CDR3, as DNA: TGCAGCGCTGGCGCTGAAAAACTGTTTTTT. Translation: CSAGAEKLFF.

There are many counts of this clonotype. This chain joins TRBV5-1 and TRBJ2-1, with 8 nucleotides matching TRBD1. Germline CDR1 SGHRS, CDR2 YFSETQ. The CDR3 is 15 amino acids. The V segment lost 3 bases and the J segment 3 bases; nucleotides outside the gene matches: 5. The CDR3 DNA sequence: TGCGCCAGCAGCTCCTCAGGGGGCGGCTACAATGAGCAGTTCTTC. This gives the protein CASSSSGGGYNEQFF.

This clonotype has a count of ten or more. This sequence joins TRBV4-1 and TRBJ2-1; D is ambiguous. CDR3 length equals 12 residues. V gave up 1 base and J gave up 8 bases, with 6 bases separating them. Germline-derived CDR1 and CDR2 are MGHRA and YSYEKL. The chain's CDR3 is CASSQVLDEQFF. CDR3 nucleotides: TGCGCCAGCAGCCAAGTGCTTGATGAGCAGTTCTTC.

The chain has TRBV3-1 and TRBJ2-3; the D is unclear. Per germline, CDR1 LGHDT and CDR2 YNNKEL (reference sequence). V was shortened by 5 bases and J by 6 bases, with 15 bases between the two germline ends. This CDR3 has 14 residues. The CDR3 loop is CASSYRRSPDTQYF. CDR3 DNA: TGTGCCAGCAGCTACCGGAGATCCCCGGATACGCAGTATTTT.

This clonotype showed up many times. The genes are TRBV3-1 and TRBJ2-2; 10 bases line up with TRBD2. V shed 4 bases and J 5 bases; nucleotides not matched to a gene: 7. CDR1 is LGHDT and CDR2 is YNNKEL in the germline V gene (reference sequence). The CDR3 extends over 16 amino acids. DNA of the CDR3: TGTGCCAGCAGCCGCTCTAGCGGGAGAGGGACCGGGGAGCTGTTTTTT. As protein: CASSRSSGRGTGELFF.

This clonotype showed up many times. Written as DNA, the CDR3 is TGTGCCAGCAGCGCCGTCGGGACTAGCGGGATAGGGGTTAATGAGCAGTTCTTC. Its protein is CASSAVGTSGIGVNEQFF. The rearrangement joins TRBV9 to TRBJ2-1; TRBD2 agrees at 13 bases. CDR3 length: 18 residues. CDR1 is SGDLS, CDR2 YYNGEE, per germline. V was clipped by 3 bases and J by 7 bases; unmatched bases: 13.

This clonotype has a count of ten or more. The J gene is TRBJ2-1, the V gene TRBV20-1; 13 positions agree with TRBD2. There are 14 residues in the CDR3. The J segment lost 10 bases and the V segment lost 5 bases, leaving 8 bases of the junction unmatched. Germline-derived CDR1 and CDR2 are DFQATT and SNEGSKA (reference sequence). CDR3 region: CSAATSGRFWEQFF. The CDR3 region has the DNA TGCAGTGCTGCGACTAGCGGGAGGTTTTGGGAGCAGTTCTTC.

This clonotype was counted at least ten times. The chain employs TRBV6-1 and TRBJ2-3; D unresolved. There are 13 residues in the CDR3. Germline values: CDR1 MNHNS, CDR2 SASEGT. Trimming stripped 7 bases from V and 0 bases from J, with 8 bases between. The CDR3, as DNA: TGTGCCAGCAAGCCTTCTAGCACAGATACGCAGTATTTT. This codes for CASKPSSTDTQYF.

This clonotype was detected ten times or more. The chain recombines TRBV7-9 with TRBJ2-3; TRBD1 is a possible D gene (6 bases). In germline, CDR1 is SEHNR, CDR2 FQNEAQ (reference sequence). The CDR3 spans 14 residues. The ends were cut back, 1 base at V and 4 bases at J, with 9 bases in the middle. This CDR3 is CASSLEQGPDTQYF. For the CDR3, the DNA is TGTGCCAGCAGCTTAGAACAGGGCCCAGATACGCAGTATTTT.

This clonotype appeared many times. The chain couples TRBV18 to TRBJ2-3; 7 bases line up with TRBD1. The CDR3 runs 14 residues. Germline trimming cut 3 bases from V and 5 bases from J; bases unmatched to any gene: 5. Germline CDR1 KGHSH, CDR2 LQKENI. The CDR3 region has the DNA TGTGCCAGCTCACCGACAGGGACGGGAGATACGCAGTATTTT. Protein sequence: CASSPTGTGDTQYF. Full variable domain (remainder filled in from reference TRBV18 and TRBJ2-3): NAGVMQNPRHLVRRRGQEARLRCSPMKGHSHVYWYRQLPEEGLKFMVYLQKENIIDESGMPKERFSAEFPKEGPSILRIQQVVRGDSAAYFCASSPTGTGDTQYFGPGTRLTVL.

This clonotype is categorized as medium-sized. The V call is TRBV12-3 or TRBV12-4, the J call TRBJ1-5; no reliable D call. The CDR3 covers 12 residues. The ends were cut back, 6 bases at V and 3 bases at J, with 6 bases in the middle. This chain's CDR3 is CASRQDNQPQHF. The CDR3 nucleotides are TGTGCCAGCAGACAAGACAATCAGCCCCAGCATTTT.

This clonotype has ten or more counts. The gene calls are TRBV18 and TRBJ2-7; D ambiguous. This CDR3 is built from 14 residues. CDR1 is KGHSH and CDR2 is LQKENI in the germline V gene. Trimming removed 0 bases at V and 5 bases at J, with 11 bases between. CDR3 in amino acids: CASSPPSLPHEQYV. CDR3 nucleotide sequence: TGTGCCAGCTCACCACCGAGTCTCCCCCACGAGCAGTACGTC.

The sample holds many counts of this clonotype. The rearrangement links TRBV19 to TRBJ2-7, with a possible D match to TRBD2 (5 bases). Trimming removed 3 bases at V and 6 bases at J, with 9 bases between. The CDR3 totals 12 residues. CDR1 and CDR2 from the germline V gene are LNHDA and SQIVND (reference sequence). The CDR3 sequence: CASSMSGGEQYF. CDR3 in DNA: TGTGCCAGTAGTATGTCAGGAGGCGAGCAGTACTTC.

This clonotype was observed at least ten times. This sequence joins TRBV6-5 and TRBJ1-1; D is uncertain. Germline V CDR1 and CDR2: MNHEY, SVGAGI. The germline V and J ends were trimmed by 4 bases and 4 bases, with 10 bases remaining between them. The CDR3 extends over 13 amino acids. In DNA, the CDR3 is TGTGCCAGCAGTTCTCTTACCCGCACTGAAGCTTTCTTT. Translated: CASSSLTRTEAFF.

This clonotype has ten or more counts. This chain connects TRBV12-3 or TRBV12-4 to TRBJ2-1; TRBD1 matches 7 bases. Losses at the gene ends were 2 bases for V and 4 bases for J; bases not matched to a gene: 8. This CDR3 spans 16 amino acids. CDR3 loop: CASSLQATGTYNEQFF. The CDR3 DNA sequence: TGTGCCAGCAGTTTACAGGCGACAGGGACGTACAATGAGCAGTTCTTC.

This clonotype was recorded many times. J is TRBJ1-2 and V is TRBV5-1, with a tentative D call TRBD1 (5 bases). The CDR3 is 13 amino acids. Germline V gene sequence: CDR1 SGHRS, CDR2 YFSETQ. With 2 bases removed from V and 7 bases from J, the gap between germline ends came to 12 bases. The CDR3 protein is CASSLAGLGGYTF. In nucleotides, the CDR3 is TGCGCCAGCAGCTTAGCGGGGCTGGGTGGCTACACCTTC.

This clonotype was found many times. This chain connects TRBV6-5 to TRBJ2-5, with D unresolved. The CDR3 has 16 residues. The V and J ends lost 6 bases and 2 bases respectively, with 19 bases between them. CDR1 is MNHEY and CDR2 is SVGAGI in the germline V gene. CDR3 residues: CASSPTGEAPQETQYF. The CDR3 DNA reads TGTGCCAGCAGCCCTACCGGCGAAGCCCCTCAAGAGACCCAGTACTTC.

This clonotype was counted at least ten times. The rearrangement links TRBV6-1 to TRBJ2-7, with 7 positions matching TRBD1. Germline CDR1 MNHNS, CDR2 SASEGT. The CDR3 runs 13 residues. With 6 bases clipped from V and 1 base from J, the junction kept 3 bases outside the gene matches. This CDR3 is CASRGTVSYEQYF. The CDR3 DNA reads as TGTGCCAGCAGAGGGACAGTATCCTACGAGCAGTACTTC.

This clonotype was recorded at least ten times. The rearrangement joins TRBV5-5 to TRBJ2-3; possibly TRBD2 for D (7 bases). Trimming left V 0 bases short and J 2 bases short, with 13 bases between. Germline V gives CDR1 SGHKS, CDR2 YYEKEE (reference sequence). The CDR3 consists of 16 residues. The CDR3 region is CASSLAMGGLTDTQYF. As DNA, the CDR3 is TGTGCCAGCAGCTTGGCTATGGGGGGGCTCACAGATACGCAGTATTTT.

This clonotype was seen a few times. The CDR3 bases are TGCGCCAGCAGTGGACTAGCGGGAGCTAAACTCGTCGAGCAGTACTTC. It codes for CASSGLAGAKLVEQYF. The rearrangement joins TRBV10-2 to TRBJ2-7, with 12 bases matching TRBD2. The CDR3 consists of 16 residues. Per the germline V gene, CDR1 is WSHSY and CDR2 is SAAADI. The junction had 10 bases not matched to a gene; V was cut back by 4 bases and J by 6 bases.

This clonotype was counted many times. V is TRBV18 and J is TRBJ1-1; 7 nucleotides agree with TRBD1. Trimming cost V 2 bases and J 8 bases; bases outside gene matches: 5. The CDR3 loop spans 13 amino acids. Germline CDR1 is KGHSH and CDR2 is LQKENI. For the CDR3, the DNA is TGTGCCAGCTCACCAGGTGGGGGACAGGAAGCTTTCTTT. Encoded protein: CASSPGGGQEAFF.

This clonotype was seen only a few times. The V call is TRBV30, the J call TRBJ2-5, with 12 positions matching TRBD2. J lost 4 bases, V lost 1 base, and 1 base had no gene match. The CDR3 runs 14 residues. Germline values: CDR1 GTSNPN, CDR2 SVGIG (reference sequence). In nucleotides, the CDR3 is TGTGCCTGGAGTGAACTAGCGGGAGGAGAGACCCAGTACTTC. Protein: CAWSELAGGETQYF. Drawing the rest from reference TRBV30 and TRBJ2-5, the complete variable domain is SQTIHQWPATLVQPVGSPLSLECTVEGTSNPNLYWYRQAAGRGLQLLFYSVGIGQISSEVPQNLSASRPQDRQFILSSKKLLLSDSGFYLCAWSELAGGETQYFGPGTRLLVL.

This clonotype was recorded many times. The rearrangement uses TRBV25-1 and TRBJ2-3, with a possible D match to TRBD1 (5 bases). This CDR3 contains 15 residues. The germline CDR1 and CDR2 sequences are MGHDK and SYGVNS. With 4 bases removed from V and 2 bases from J, the gap between germline ends came to 13 bases. The DNA of the CDR3 is TGTGCCAGCAGTGGTTGGGGCGGATACACAGATACGCAGTATTTT. Residues: CASSGWGGYTDTQYF.

This clonotype was picked up many times. The CDR3 nucleotides are TGTGCCAGTAGCTCTGGACTAGAGGCAGATACGCAGTATTTT. Protein: CASSSGLEADTQYF. The chain joins TRBV6-6 to TRBJ2-3; 7 nucleotides agree with TRBD2. V shed 9 bases and J 4 bases; nucleotides not matched to a gene: 10. Looked up from germline, CDR1 is MNHNY and CDR2 is SVGAGI (reference sequence). This CDR3 is built from 14 residues.

This clonotype was found many times. This chain uses TRBV15 with TRBJ2-1; possibly TRBD2 for D (6 bases). This CDR3 has 16 amino acids. The germline V gene encodes CDR1 LNHNV and CDR2 YYDKDF (reference sequence). V lost 0 bases and J lost 0, with 9 bases in between. CDR3 loop: CATSRDRLGSYNEQFF. The CDR3 nucleotides are TGTGCCACCAGCAGAGACCGACTAGGCTCCTACAATGAGCAGTTCTTC.